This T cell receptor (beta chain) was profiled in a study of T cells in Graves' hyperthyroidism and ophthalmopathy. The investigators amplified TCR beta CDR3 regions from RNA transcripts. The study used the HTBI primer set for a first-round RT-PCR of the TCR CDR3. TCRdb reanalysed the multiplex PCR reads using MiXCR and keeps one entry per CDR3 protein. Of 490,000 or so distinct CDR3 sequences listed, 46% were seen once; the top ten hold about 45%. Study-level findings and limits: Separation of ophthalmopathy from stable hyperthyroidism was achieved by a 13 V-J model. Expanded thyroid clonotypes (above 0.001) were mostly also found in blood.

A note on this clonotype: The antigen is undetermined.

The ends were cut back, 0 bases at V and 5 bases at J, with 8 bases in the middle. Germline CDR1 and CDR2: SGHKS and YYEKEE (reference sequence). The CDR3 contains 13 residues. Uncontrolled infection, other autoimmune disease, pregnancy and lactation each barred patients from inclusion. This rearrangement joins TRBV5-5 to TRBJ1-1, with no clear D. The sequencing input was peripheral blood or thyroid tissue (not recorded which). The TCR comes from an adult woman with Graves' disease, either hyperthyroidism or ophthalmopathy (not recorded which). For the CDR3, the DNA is TGTGCCAGCAGCTTGGGGCTGAGGACTGAAGCTTTCTTT. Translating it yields CASSLGLRTEAFF. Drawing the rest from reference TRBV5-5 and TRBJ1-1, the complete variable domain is DAGVTQSPTHLIKTRGQQVTLRCSPISGHKSVSWYQQVLGQGPQFIFQYYEKEERGRGNFPDRFSARQFPNYSSELNVNALLLGDSALYLCASSLGLRTEAFFGQGTRLTVV.